The clone carrying this T cell receptor (beta chain) has just a few counts. The sample comes from a study of blood T cell repertoires in COVID-19. Study processing details: By means of reference gene primer amplification, nucleated cell counts were estimated. Using immunoSEQ multiplex PCR, the repertoire was profiled, and TCRdb retains in-frame clones only, with some absent. Clone size and the V and J calls come from that table; the DNA yielded D and trimming. The repertoire holds hundreds of thousands of clones, about 90% seen once, with approximately 2.5% in the top ten. J lost 5 bases, V lost 3 bases, and 6 bases had no gene match. Germline lookup yields CDR1 SGHTA and CDR2 FQGNSA. The CDR3 has 15 residues. One Seattle source followed patients from active infection through their disease course.

The sequencing sample was made of peripheral blood. The sequence derives from a woman in her sixties or seventies with COVID-19, enrolled during active disease. V usage is TRBV7-2 and J usage is TRBJ1-4, with 7 bases that match TRBD1. CDR3 in DNA: TGTGCCAGCAGCTTTACAGGGGTTGTGAATGAAAAACTGTTTTTT. Translated, it gives CASSFTGVVNEKLFF.